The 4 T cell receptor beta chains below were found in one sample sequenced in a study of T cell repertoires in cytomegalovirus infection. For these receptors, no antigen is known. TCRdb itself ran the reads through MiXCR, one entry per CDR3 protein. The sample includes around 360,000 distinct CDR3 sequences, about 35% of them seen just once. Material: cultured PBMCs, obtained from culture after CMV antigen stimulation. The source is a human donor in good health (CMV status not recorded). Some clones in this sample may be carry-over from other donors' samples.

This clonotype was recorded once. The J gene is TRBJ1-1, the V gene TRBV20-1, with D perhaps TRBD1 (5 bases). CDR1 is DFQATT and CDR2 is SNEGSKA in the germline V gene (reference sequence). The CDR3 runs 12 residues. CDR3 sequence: CSGGGGSTEAFF. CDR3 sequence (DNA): TGCAGCGGCGGGGGGGGTAGCACTGAAGCTTTCTTT.

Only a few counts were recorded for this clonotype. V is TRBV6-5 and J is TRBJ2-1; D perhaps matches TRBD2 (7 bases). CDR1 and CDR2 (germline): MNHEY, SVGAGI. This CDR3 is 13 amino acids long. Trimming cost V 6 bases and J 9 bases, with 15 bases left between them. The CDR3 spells CASRPVGGGEQFF. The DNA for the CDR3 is TGTGCCAGCAGGCCAGTGGGAGGGGGTGAGCAGTTCTTC.

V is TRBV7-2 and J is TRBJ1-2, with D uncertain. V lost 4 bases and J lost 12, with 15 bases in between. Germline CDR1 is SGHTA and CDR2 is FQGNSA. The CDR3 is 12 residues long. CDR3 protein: CASSSRPEGHTF. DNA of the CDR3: TGTGCCAGCAGCTCGCGGCCCGAAGGACACACCTTC.

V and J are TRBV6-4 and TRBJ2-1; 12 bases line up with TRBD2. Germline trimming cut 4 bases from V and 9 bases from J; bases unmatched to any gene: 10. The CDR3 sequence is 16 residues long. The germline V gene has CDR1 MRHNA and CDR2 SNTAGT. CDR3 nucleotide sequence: TGTGCCAGCAGTGCCACGGGACTAGCGGGTAGTCCTGAGCAGTTCTTC. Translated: CASSATGLAGSPEQFF.